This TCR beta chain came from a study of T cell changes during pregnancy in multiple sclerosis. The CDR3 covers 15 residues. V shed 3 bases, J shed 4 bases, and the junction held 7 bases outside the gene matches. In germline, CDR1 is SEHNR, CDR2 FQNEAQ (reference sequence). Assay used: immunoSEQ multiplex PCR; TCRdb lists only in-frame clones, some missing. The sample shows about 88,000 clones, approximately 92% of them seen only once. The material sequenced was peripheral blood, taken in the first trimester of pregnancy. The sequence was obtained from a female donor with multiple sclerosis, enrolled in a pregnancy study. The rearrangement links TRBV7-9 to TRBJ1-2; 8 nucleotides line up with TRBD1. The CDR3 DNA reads TGTGCCAGCAGCTTTCAACAAACAGGGGGCTATGGCTACACCTTC. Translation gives CASSFQQTGGYGYTF.